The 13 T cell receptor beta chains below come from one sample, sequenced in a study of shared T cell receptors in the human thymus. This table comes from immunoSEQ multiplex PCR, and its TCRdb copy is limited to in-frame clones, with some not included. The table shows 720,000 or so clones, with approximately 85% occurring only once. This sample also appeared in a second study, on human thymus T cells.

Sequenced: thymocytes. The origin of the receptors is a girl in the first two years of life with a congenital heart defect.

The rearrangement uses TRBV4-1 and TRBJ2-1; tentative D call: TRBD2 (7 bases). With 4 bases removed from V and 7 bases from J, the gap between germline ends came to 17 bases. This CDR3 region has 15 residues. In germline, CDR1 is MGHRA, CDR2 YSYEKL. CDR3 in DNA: TGCGCCAGCAGCCCCCATCGGGGGGCCCATAATGAGCAGTTCTTC. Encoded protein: CASSPHRGAHNEQFF.

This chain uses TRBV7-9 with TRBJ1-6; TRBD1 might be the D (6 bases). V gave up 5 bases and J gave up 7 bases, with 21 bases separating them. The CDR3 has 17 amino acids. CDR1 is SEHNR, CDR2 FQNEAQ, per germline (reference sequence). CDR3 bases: TGTGCCAGCAGCCCAAAGACACCGGACAGAGGAAATTCACCCCTCCACTTT. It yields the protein CASSPKTPDRGNSPLHF. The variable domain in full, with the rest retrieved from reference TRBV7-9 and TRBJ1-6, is DTGVSQNPRHKITKRGQNVTFRCDPISEHNRLYWYRQTLGQGPEFLTYFQNEAQLEKSRLLSDRFSAERPKGSFSTLEIQRTEQGDSAMYLCASSPKTPDRGNSPLHFGNGTRLTVT.

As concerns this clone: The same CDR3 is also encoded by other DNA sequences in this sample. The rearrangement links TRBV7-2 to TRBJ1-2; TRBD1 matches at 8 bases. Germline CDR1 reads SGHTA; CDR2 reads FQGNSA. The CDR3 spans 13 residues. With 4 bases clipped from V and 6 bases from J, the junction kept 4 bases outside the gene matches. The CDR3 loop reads CASSSRQGHGYTF. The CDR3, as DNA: TGTGCCAGCAGCTCTCGACAGGGGCATGGCTACACCTTC.

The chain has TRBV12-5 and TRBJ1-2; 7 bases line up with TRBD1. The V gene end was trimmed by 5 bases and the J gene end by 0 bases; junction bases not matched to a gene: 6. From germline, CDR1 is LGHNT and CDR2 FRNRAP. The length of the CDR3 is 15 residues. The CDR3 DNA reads TGTGCTAGTGGTGACAGGGACACTCCTAACTATGGCTACACCTTC. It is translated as CASGDRDTPNYGYTF. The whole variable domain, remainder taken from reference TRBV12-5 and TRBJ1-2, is DARVTQTPRHKVTEMGQEVTMRCQPILGHNTVFWYRQTMMQGLELLAYFRNRAPLDDSGMPKDRFSAEMPDATLATLKIQPSEPRDSAVYFCASGDRDTPNYGYTFGSGTRLTVV.

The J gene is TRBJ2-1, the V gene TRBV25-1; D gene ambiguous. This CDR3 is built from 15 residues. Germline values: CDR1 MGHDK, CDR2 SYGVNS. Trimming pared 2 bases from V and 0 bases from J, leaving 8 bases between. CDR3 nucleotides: TGTGCCAGCAGTGAAAGTACAGTCTCCTACAATGAGCAGTTCTTC. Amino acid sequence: CASSESTVSYNEQFF.

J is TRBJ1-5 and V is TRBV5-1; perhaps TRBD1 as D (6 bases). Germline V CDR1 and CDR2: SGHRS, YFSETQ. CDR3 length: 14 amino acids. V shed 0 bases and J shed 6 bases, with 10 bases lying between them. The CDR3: CASSLAGGLQPQHF. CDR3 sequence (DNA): TGCGCCAGCAGCTTGGCGGGGGGGCTTCAGCCCCAGCATTTT.

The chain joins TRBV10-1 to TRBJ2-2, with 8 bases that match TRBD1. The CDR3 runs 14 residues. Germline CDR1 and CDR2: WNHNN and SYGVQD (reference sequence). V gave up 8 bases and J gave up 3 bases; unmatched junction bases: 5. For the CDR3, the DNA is TGCGCCAGCTCGGACAGGGAGGACACCGGGGAGCTGTTTTTT. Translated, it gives CASSDREDTGELFF.

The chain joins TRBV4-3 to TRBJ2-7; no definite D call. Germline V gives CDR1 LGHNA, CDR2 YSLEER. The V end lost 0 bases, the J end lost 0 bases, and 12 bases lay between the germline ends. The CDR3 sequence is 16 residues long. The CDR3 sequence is CASSQDQVQPSYEQYF. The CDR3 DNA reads TGCGCCAGCAGCCAAGATCAGGTACAGCCCTCCTACGAGCAGTACTTC.

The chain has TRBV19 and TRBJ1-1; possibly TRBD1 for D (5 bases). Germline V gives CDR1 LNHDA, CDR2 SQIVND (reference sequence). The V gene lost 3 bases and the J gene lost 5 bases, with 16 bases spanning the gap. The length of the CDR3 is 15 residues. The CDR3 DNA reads TGTGCCAGTAGTATTTTCGGGGGGGGGAGGACTGAAGCTTTCTTT. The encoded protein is CASSIFGGGRTEAFF.

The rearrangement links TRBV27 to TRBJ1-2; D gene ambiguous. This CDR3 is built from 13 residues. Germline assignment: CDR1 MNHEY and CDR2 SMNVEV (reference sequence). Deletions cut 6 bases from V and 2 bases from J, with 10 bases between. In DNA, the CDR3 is TGTGCCAGCAGCGGGAATCCAAACTATGGCTACACCTTC. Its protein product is CASSGNPNYGYTF.

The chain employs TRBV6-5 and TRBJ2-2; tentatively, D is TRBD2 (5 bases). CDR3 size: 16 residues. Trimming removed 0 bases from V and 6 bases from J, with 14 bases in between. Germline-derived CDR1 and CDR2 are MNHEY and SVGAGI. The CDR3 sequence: CASSYSGGLGSGELFF. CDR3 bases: TGTGCCAGCAGTTACTCGGGCGGGTTGGGGTCCGGGGAGCTGTTTTTT.

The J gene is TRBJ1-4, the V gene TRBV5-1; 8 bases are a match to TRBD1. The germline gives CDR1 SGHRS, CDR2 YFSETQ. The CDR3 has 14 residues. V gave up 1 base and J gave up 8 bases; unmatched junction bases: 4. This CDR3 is CASSLRTGQEKLFF. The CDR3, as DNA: TGCGCCAGCAGCTTGAGGACAGGGCAAGAAAAACTGTTTTTT.

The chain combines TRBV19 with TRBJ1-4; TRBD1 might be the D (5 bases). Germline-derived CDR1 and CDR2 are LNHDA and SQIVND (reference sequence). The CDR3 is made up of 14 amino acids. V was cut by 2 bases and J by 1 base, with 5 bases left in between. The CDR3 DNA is TGTGCCAGTAGTATACAGGGAACTAATGAAAAACTGTTTTTT. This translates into CASSIQGTNEKLFF.